This T cell receptor (beta chain) originates from a study of control samples from healthy donors and cancer patients. Germline CDR1 reads SGHRS; CDR2 reads YFSETQ. This CDR3 spans 13 amino acids. Trimming cost V 4 bases and J 7 bases; bases outside gene matches: 5. TCRdb keeps only in-frame clones here, not all; method: immunoSEQ multiplex PCR. The sample includes 150,000 to 180,000 clones, about 94% seen only once; the top ten take 5.7%. The rearrangement uses TRBV5-1 and TRBJ1-5, with TRBD1 matching over 7 bases. Sequencing was done on a sample of blood. The receptor comes from a man in his forties or fifties in good health. DNA for the CDR3: TGCGCCAGCAGCATGACAGGGTTCCAGCCCCAGCATTTT. It codes for CASSMTGFQPQHF.